The clone carrying this TCR beta chain has just a few counts. Ipilimumab, 1 mg/kg, started 14 to 28 days after autologous transplant. The data were obtained in a study of ipilimumab plus nivolumab after autologous stem cell transplantation. The CDR3 runs to 14 residues. Clones were sequenced by immunoSEQ multiplex PCR, and TCRdb holds only the in-frame ones, with some missing. The table lists around 15,000 clones, 70% to 90% of them singletons, with under 25% in the top ten. The sequence came from a male donor with diffuse large B-cell lymphoma. The material sequenced was PBMCs, taken in a trial of ipilimumab plus nivolumab as post-transplant consolidation. This sequence joins TRBV12-1 and TRBJ2-2; the table's D call TRBD1 went unverified against the DNA. TRBV12-1 is given as a pseudogene. Here the CDR3 reads CASSFTGGTGELFF. The CDR3 coding sequence is TGTGCCAGCAGCTTTACAGGGGGCACCGGGGAGCTGTTTTTT.